In this sample, the clone carrying this T cell receptor (beta chain) turned up many times. Its antigen is not known. PBMCs were collected from a roughly 10 ml volume of fresh peripheral blood. The germline V gene encodes CDR1 SGHAT and CDR2 FQNNGV. Trimming at V came to 1 base and at J to 4 bases, leaving 9 bases not matched to a gene. The CDR3 has 16 amino acids. The data stem from a study of T cells in Graves' hyperthyroidism and ophthalmopathy. Points from the study as a whole: Progression to ophthalmopathy was predicted a median of roughly 6.8 months early.

There were TCR beta CDR3 regions amplified from RNA transcripts. The HTBI primer set was used in a first-round RT-PCR of the TCR CDR3. From the multiplex PCR reads, TCRdb called clonotypes with MiXCR, one entry per CDR3 protein. The sample shows hundreds of thousands of distinct CDR3 sequences, 15% to 20% of them seen only once. The sequenced material came from blood. The chain combines TRBV11-2 with TRBJ2-5, with 7 positions matching TRBD2. The TCR comes from a woman younger than 30 with Graves' ophthalmopathy. The CDR3 is CASSLVPGTIGETQYF. CDR3 bases: TGTGCCAGCAGCTTAGTACCCGGGACTATAGGAGAGACCCAGTACTTC.